The 24 T cell receptor beta chains in this list originate from one sample, sequenced in a study of blood T cells in healthy people across ages. Through a sample-barcoded 5' primer and a J-beta primer mix, a second PCR was run for 7 to 11 cycles. A single record per CDR3 protein comes from TCRdb applying MiXCR to the 5' RACE reads. The data show about 680,000 distinct CDR3 sequences, 49% seen once. Sequencing was done on a sample of blood. The receptors shown here come from a woman between 55 and 75 years old in good health.

This clonotype appeared once. CDR3 nucleotide sequence: TGCAGTGCTAAGGGAGACCAGTCCTACAATGAGCAGTACTTC. Residues: CSAKGDQSYNEQYF. The chain recombines TRBV20-1 with TRBJ2-5; a possible D gene is TRBD2 (5 bases). Germline CDR1 DFQATT, CDR2 SNEGSKA (reference sequence). The CDR3 is 14 residues long. V was shortened by 4 bases and J by 11 bases, with 23 bases between the two germline ends.

In its sample, this clonotype was seen a few times. This may be a read error, as it is one base from a much larger clone. The gene calls are TRBV5-1 and TRBJ2-5, with D uncertain. Trimming shortened V by 0 bases and J by 6 bases, and 3 bases separated the two germline ends. CDR1 and CDR2 from the germline V gene are SGHRS and YFSETQ. CDR3 length equals 11 residues. The CDR3 sequence: CASSLEQTQYF. The DNA of the CDR3 is TGCGCCAGCAGCTTGGAACAGACCCAGTACTTC.

CDR3 sequence reads: CAWSVERGSGRPLHF. The CDR3 DNA follows: TGTGCCTGGAGTGTAGAACGGGGTTCGGGCAGACCCCTCCACTTT. The J gene is TRBJ1-6, the V gene TRBV30; no clear D. CDR1 is GTSNPN and CDR2 is SVGIG in the germline V gene (reference sequence). The CDR3 contains 15 residues. The ends were cut back, 0 bases at V and 12 bases at J, with 18 bases in the middle.

This clonotype occurred once. The gene calls are TRBV7-2 and TRBJ2-1; TRBD2 is a possible D gene (7 bases). Trimming left V 5 bases short and J 6 bases short, with 23 bases between. Germline values: CDR1 SGHTA, CDR2 FQGNSA. There are 17 residues in the CDR3. The CDR3 is CASSPQGFLGGSNEQFF. The CDR3 DNA reads as TGTGCCAGCAGCCCACAGGGTTTTCTCGGGGGGAGCAATGAGCAGTTCTTC.

This clonotype has more than one count but fewer than ten. The chain uses TRBV29-1 and TRBJ2-4, with 12 bases fitting TRBD2. With the DNA end fitting TRBJ2-7 better, the J assignment may be wrong. Germline-derived CDR1 and CDR2 are SQVTM and ANQGSEA. The CDR3 is 12 residues long. CDR3: CSVGLAGREQYF. The CDR3 nucleotides are TGCAGCGTCGGACTAGCGGGACGCGAGCAGTACTTC.

The chain has TRBV7-9 and TRBJ2-4; D possibly corresponds to TRBD2 (5 bases). This CDR3 has 13 residues. Germline CDR1 reads SEHNR; CDR2 reads FQNEAQ (reference sequence). V shed 4 bases and J shed 11 bases, with 15 bases lying between them. Here the CDR3 reads CASSSRPGSVQYF. DNA for the CDR3: TGTGCCAGCAGCTCCCGTCCGGGGTCCGTTCAGTACTTC.

The chain uses TRBV4-2 and TRBJ2-5, with 7 bases lining up with TRBD1. The CDR3 extends over 18 amino acids. Germline CDR1 is LGHNA and CDR2 is YNFKEQ. J gave up 4 bases and V 0 bases, and 14 bases lay outside the gene matches. In DNA, the CDR3 is TGTGCCAGCAGCCAAGAGGGGATCCGGGACAGTTGGCGAGAGACCCAGTACTTC. This gives the protein CASSQEGIRDSWRETQYF.

This clonotype was detected a few times. The chain carries TRBV4-3 and TRBJ2-7; D might be TRBD2 (7 bases). The CDR3 covers 15 residues. CDR1 and CDR2 from the germline V gene are LGHNA and YSLEER. V lost 0 bases, J lost 7 bases, and 16 bases lay in between. The chain's CDR3 is CASSQERAGAREQYF. For the CDR3, the DNA is TGCGCCAGCAGCCAAGAGAGGGCGGGGGCTCGAGAGCAGTACTTC.

This chain joins TRBV28 and TRBJ2-1; TRBD2 agrees at 10 bases. This CDR3 has 15 residues. Germline CDR1 is MDHEN and CDR2 is SYDVKM. The V and J ends lost 6 bases and 4 bases, in that order; junction bases with no gene match: 6. The CDR3 protein is CASRAGGPVYNEQFF. DNA of the CDR3: TGTGCCAGCAGAGCGGGGGGGCCTGTGTACAATGAGCAGTTCTTC. The whole variable domain, filled in from reference TRBV28 and TRBJ2-1, reads DVKVTQSSRYLVKRTGEKVFLECVQDMDHENMFWYRQDPGLGLRLIYFSYDVKMKEKGDIPEGYSVSREKKERFSLILESASTNQTSMYLCASRAGGPVYNEQFFGPGTRLTVL.

This sequence joins TRBV10-3 and TRBJ2-1; 7 bases fit TRBD1. The CDR3 consists of 13 residues. Per germline, CDR1 ENHRY and CDR2 SYGVKD. The trim removed 7 bases at V and 6 bases at J, leaving 6 bases unmatched. The CDR3 nucleotides read TGTGCCATCACCGGACAGGTCAGCAATGAGCAGTTCTTC. Its protein is CAITGQVSNEQFF.

Note on this clonotype: The junction shows a germline mismatch at one end, possibly a read error. The gene calls are TRBV2 and TRBJ2-5, with 7 bases lining up with TRBD2. TRBJ2-7 explains the end of the DNA better; the J call may be wrong. The CDR3 covers 14 residues. CDR1 and CDR2 (germline): SNHLY, FYNNEI. The DNA for the CDR3 is TGTGTCAGCAGAGCTAGCGGCCCGGTATACGAGCAGTACTTC. Encoded protein: CVSRASGPVYEQYF.

The V call is TRBV24-1, the J call TRBJ2-1; a possible D gene is TRBD2 (6 bases). Germline V gene data show CDR1 as KGHDR and CDR2 as SFDVKD. The ends were cut back, 5 bases at V and 8 bases at J, with 21 bases in the middle. The CDR3 length is 16 residues. CDR3 sequence (DNA): TGTGCCACCAGTGCCAACGAGGACTACGCCTCGGATGAGCAGTTCTTC. This codes for CATSANEDYASDEQFF.

The chain is built from TRBV15 and TRBJ2-7; D not resolved. V dropped 1 base and J dropped 8 bases, with 9 bases sitting between them. There are 12 residues in the CDR3. CDR1 is LNHNV, CDR2 YYDKDF, per germline (reference sequence). CDR3 DNA: TGTGCCACCAGCAGAGCTCATGTGCAGCAGTACTTC. This gives the protein CATSRAHVQQYF.

The table lists this clonotype with a few counts. The chain couples TRBV27 to TRBJ2-1; TRBD2 might be the D (6 bases). V shed 8 bases and J shed 7 bases, with 24 bases lying between them. The CDR3 runs 16 residues. The germline V gene has CDR1 MNHEY and CDR2 SMNVEV (reference sequence). The CDR3: CASGLGLLDYRNEQFF. CDR3 sequence (DNA): TGTGCCAGCGGTCTTGGGCTTCTGGACTATAGGAATGAGCAGTTCTTC.

This clonotype was detected a few times. The genes are TRBV7-2 and TRBJ2-4; D remains ambiguous. Germline V CDR1 and CDR2: SGHTA, FQGNSA. Trimming took 3 bases from V and 1 from J, leaving 10 bases between them. The CDR3 is made up of 15 amino acids. For the CDR3, the DNA is TGTGCCAGCAGCTTTCCAACCGTCGCCAAAAACATTCAGTACTTC. It codes for CASSFPTVAKNIQYF. Full variable domain (remainder filled in from reference TRBV7-2 and TRBJ2-4): GAGVSQSPSNKVTEKGKDVELRCDPISGHTALYWYRQSLGQGLEFLIYFQGNSAPDKSGLPSDRFSAERTGGSVSTLTIQRTQQEDSAVYLCASSFPTVAKNIQYFGAGTRLSVL.

The CDR3 loop is CASSPSSSGTDTQYF. The CDR3 region has the DNA TGTGCCAGCAGCCCATCCTCTAGCGGCACAGATACGCAGTATTTT. The rearrangement joins TRBV3-1 to TRBJ2-3, with D possibly TRBD2 on 6 matching bases. V gave up 4 bases and J gave up 1 base, with 12 bases separating them. In germline, CDR1 is LGHDT, CDR2 YNNKEL (reference sequence). The CDR3 spans 15 residues.

This clonotype was seen a few times. CDR3 amino acids: CSVENRGRSNEQFF. CDR3 sequence (DNA): TGCAGCGTTGAAAATCGCGGGAGAAGCAATGAGCAGTTCTTC. The V and J genes are TRBV29-1 and TRBJ2-1; the match to TRBD2 covers 7 bases. CDR1 is SQVTM, CDR2 ANQGSEA, per germline. The junction had 7 bases not matched to a gene; V was cut back by 2 bases and J by 6 bases. The CDR3 loop spans 14 amino acids.

The rearrangement joins TRBV30 to TRBJ1-1; no definite D call. Germline V gene lookup returns CDR1 GTSNPN and CDR2 SVGIG (reference sequence). The CDR3 is made up of 13 amino acids. V shed 4 bases and J shed 5 bases, with 14 bases lying between them. CDR3 region: CAWIRPMGTEAFF. DNA for the CDR3: TGTGCCTGGATTCGCCCTATGGGTACTGAAGCTTTCTTT.

The J gene is TRBJ2-3, the V gene TRBV20-1, with D unresolved. This CDR3 has 12 amino acids. The germline V and J ends were trimmed by 3 bases and 6 bases, with 10 bases remaining between them. Germline V CDR1 and CDR2: DFQATT, SNEGSKA (reference sequence). The CDR3 nucleotides read TGCAGTGCTAGGTCTTTCCTTGATACGCAGTATTTT. Encoded protein: CSARSFLDTQYF.

The chain uses TRBV20-1 and TRBJ1-2, with 7 bases lining up with TRBD1. Trimming at V came to 3 bases and at J to 3 bases, leaving 4 bases not matched to a gene. The length of the CDR3 is 13 residues. Per germline, CDR1 DFQATT and CDR2 SNEGSKA (reference sequence). The chain's CDR3 is CSASPGTDYGYTF. CDR3 DNA sequence: TGCAGTGCTAGTCCCGGGACAGACTATGGCTACACCTTC.

As to this clonotype: The junction does not match germline at one end; this may be a read error. V is TRBV12-3 or TRBV12-4 and J is TRBJ1-1; D possibly corresponds to TRBD1 (6 bases). There are 15 residues in the CDR3. The CDR3 DNA follows: TGTGCCAGCAGTTTGGGGGCGCGGGGGAACACAGAAGCTTTCTTT. Its translation is CASSLGARGNTEAFF.

This clonotype was observed at least ten times. A read error is possible here, since a much larger clone lies one base away. The chain combines TRBV7-9 with TRBJ2-7; 7 bases fit TRBD1. The CDR3 is 14 amino acids. CDR1 and CDR2 (germline): SEHNR, FQNEAQ (reference sequence). V lost 5 bases and J lost 3; bases outside the gene matches: 7. CDR3 residues: CASSVTGVDYEQYF. The CDR3 nucleotides are TGTGCCAGCAGCGTAACAGGGGTAGACTACGAGCAGTACTTC.

The rearrangement joins TRBV5-4 to TRBJ2-3; 7 nucleotides line up with TRBD2. J lost 2 bases, V lost 2 bases, and 5 bases had no gene match. This CDR3 region has 15 residues. Germline V gene data show CDR1 as SGHNT and CDR2 as YYREEE (reference sequence). CDR3 residues: CASSFGRGITDTQYF. For the CDR3, the DNA is TGTGCCAGCAGCTTCGGGCGGGGGATCACAGATACGCAGTATTTT.

The genes are TRBV3-1 and TRBJ2-1, with 9 bases matching TRBD1. V lost 3 bases and J lost 1; bases outside the gene matches: 4. The CDR3 loop spans 16 amino acids. From germline, CDR1 is LGHDT and CDR2 YNNKEL (reference sequence). The CDR3: CASSHSDRGSYNEQFF. The CDR3 DNA sequence: TGTGCCAGCAGCCACTCTGACAGGGGGTCCTACAATGAGCAGTTCTTC.